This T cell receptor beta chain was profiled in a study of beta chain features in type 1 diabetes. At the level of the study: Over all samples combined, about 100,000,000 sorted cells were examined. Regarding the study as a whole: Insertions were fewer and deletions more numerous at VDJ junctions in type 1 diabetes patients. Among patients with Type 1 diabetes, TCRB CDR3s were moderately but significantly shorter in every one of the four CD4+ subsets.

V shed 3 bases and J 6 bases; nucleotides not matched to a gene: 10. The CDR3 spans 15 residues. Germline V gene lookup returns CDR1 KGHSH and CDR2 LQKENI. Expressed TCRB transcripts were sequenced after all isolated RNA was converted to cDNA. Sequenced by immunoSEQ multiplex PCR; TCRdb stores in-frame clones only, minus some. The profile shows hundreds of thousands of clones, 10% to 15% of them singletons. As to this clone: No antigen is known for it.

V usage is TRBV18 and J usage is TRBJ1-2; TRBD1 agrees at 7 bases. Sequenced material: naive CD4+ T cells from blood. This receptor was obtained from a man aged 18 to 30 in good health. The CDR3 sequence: CASSPRTGGKDGYTF. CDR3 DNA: TGTGCCAGCTCACCGCGGACAGGTGGGAAGGATGGCTACACCTTC.